The 27 T cell receptor beta chains given below trace back to one sample, sequenced in a study of T-cell memory formation after mild COVID-19. Via MiXCR, TCRdb re-called the 5' RACE reads, giving one row per CDR3 protein. The table has roughly 600,000 distinct CDR3 sequences, roughly 18% seen once. Source material: PBMCs or a T cell subset sorted from them (not recorded which). These receptors came from an adult woman who had mild COVID-19 (a few samples of this study predate the infection). Cell type and time point are not known.

The V call is TRBV20-1, the J call TRBJ2-2; D uncertain. This CDR3 spans 14 amino acids. Per germline, CDR1 DFQATT and CDR2 SNEGSKA (reference sequence). V was shortened by 5 bases and J by 3 bases, with 13 bases between the two germline ends. In nucleotides, the CDR3 is TGCAGTGCTCCCCCGGACCCGTACACCGGGGAGCTGTTTTTT. Its protein is CSAPPDPYTGELFF.

A few counts support this clonotype. The rearrangement uses TRBV30 and TRBJ1-1; a weak D match, TRBD1 (5 bases). Germline assignment: CDR1 GTSNPN and CDR2 SVGIG (reference sequence). V was clipped by 4 bases and J by 0 bases, with 9 bases between them. The CDR3 covers 13 residues. CDR3 amino acids: CAWKKGLNTEAFF. The CDR3 DNA reads as TGTGCCTGGAAGAAGGGACTGAACACTGAAGCTTTCTTT.

This clonotype was recorded many times. This chain uses TRBV7-8 with TRBJ2-1; D may be TRBD2 (7 bases). The germline CDR1 and CDR2 sequences are SGHVS and FQNEAQ. With 0 bases removed from V and 6 bases from J, the gap between germline ends came to 12 bases. This CDR3 comprises 15 residues. CDR3 amino acids: CASSLAGGLSNEQFF. Here the CDR3 DNA reads TGTGCCAGCAGCTTAGCGGGGGGGCTCTCCAATGAGCAGTTCTTC. Full variable domain (remainder filled in from reference TRBV7-8 and TRBJ2-1): GAGVSQSPRYKVAKRGQDVALRCDPISGHVSLFWYQQALGQGPEFLTYFQNEAQLDKSGLPSDRFFAERPEGSVSTLKIQRTQQEDSAVYLCASSLAGGLSNEQFFGPGTRLTVL.

V is TRBV5-5 and J is TRBJ2-7; D is ambiguous. The CDR3 loop spans 14 amino acids. Per the germline V gene, CDR1 is SGHKS and CDR2 is YYEKEE (reference sequence). Trimming removed 0 bases from V and 2 bases from J, with 9 bases in between. Written as DNA, the CDR3 is TGTGCCAGCAGCTTGGGGCATGCGGCCTACGAGCAGTACTTC. Its translation: CASSLGHAAYEQYF.

The chain links TRBV9 to TRBJ2-1; D is unclear. V was shortened by 3 bases and J by 0 bases, with 10 bases between the two germline ends. The CDR3 contains 15 residues. Germline V lookup: CDR1 SGDLS, CDR2 YYNGEE. The chain's CDR3 is CASSATPVSYNEQFF. CDR3 in DNA: TGTGCCAGCAGCGCGACCCCTGTCTCCTACAATGAGCAGTTCTTC.

There are many counts of this clonotype. The rearrangement joins TRBV4-3 to TRBJ2-5; 8 nucleotides match TRBD2. Germline assignment: CDR1 LGHNA and CDR2 YSLEER. J lost 5 bases, V lost 4 bases, and 15 bases had no gene match. This CDR3 spans 17 amino acids. For the CDR3, the DNA is TGCGCCAGCAGCCCCCAAGACGGGAGGGGGATTGGGGAGACCCAGTACTTC. Protein sequence: CASSPQDGRGIGETQYF.

This clonotype was seen ten or more times. The V gene is TRBV29-1, the J gene TRBJ2-5; D may be TRBD2 (5 bases). V lost 3 bases to trimming and J lost 5 bases, with 13 bases between them. Looked up from germline, CDR1 is SQVTM and CDR2 is ANQGSEA. The CDR3 consists of 13 residues. The DNA of the CDR3 is TGCAGCGTTGACGAGGGCCCACGGGAGACCCAGTACTTC. It specifies CSVDEGPRETQYF.

This clonotype came up once. The rearrangement joins TRBV29-1 to TRBJ1-1; D gene uncertain. The ends were cut back, 4 bases at V and 8 bases at J, with 11 bases in the middle. Per the germline V gene, CDR1 is SQVTM and CDR2 is ANQGSEA. This CDR3 is built from 11 residues. CDR3 region: CSVVPMGEAFF. CDR3 in DNA: TGCAGCGTTGTCCCCATGGGGGAAGCTTTCTTT.

This clonotype has a handful of counts. J is TRBJ2-1 and V is TRBV27; D gene unclear. CDR3 length: 13 residues. Germline V gene lookup returns CDR1 MNHEY and CDR2 SMNVEV (reference sequence). Trimming stripped 3 bases from V and 5 bases from J, with 8 bases between. The CDR3 protein is CASSLGGDNEQFF. CDR3 nucleotides: TGTGCCAGCAGTTTGGGCGGTGACAATGAGCAGTTCTTC.

This chain links TRBV24-1 with TRBJ2-6; D is unresolved. V shed 4 bases and J shed 0 bases, with 6 bases lying between them. Germline loops: CDR1 KGHDR, CDR2 SFDVKD. The CDR3 is 15 residues long. CDR3 nucleotide sequence: TGTGCCACCAGTGAGAAGAGCTCTGGGGCCAACGTCCTGACTTTC. It codes for CATSEKSSGANVLTF.

On this clonotype: At one end the junction does not follow the germline gene, possibly because of a read error. The chain combines TRBV12-3 or TRBV12-4 with TRBJ2-1; the D call may be TRBD1 or TRBD2 (5 bases each). This CDR3 is built from 17 residues. CDR3 loop: CASSLARGANSYNEQFF. CDR3 coding DNA: TGTGCCAGCAGTCTAGCTAGGGGAGCGAACTCCTACAATGAGCAGTTCTTC.

CDR3 amino acids: CASSGKDRSFYEQYF. The CDR3 DNA is TGTGCCAGCAGCGGGAAGGACAGAAGCTTCTACGAGCAGTACTTC. The chain links TRBV13 to TRBJ2-7, with a possible D match to TRBD1 (6 bases). CDR1 is PRHDT and CDR2 is FYEKMQ in the germline V gene (reference sequence). CDR3 size: 15 residues. V lost 5 bases to trimming and J lost 3 bases, with 17 bases between them.

The J gene is TRBJ2-7, the V gene TRBV11-2; D gene ambiguous. This CDR3 is 15 amino acids long. CDR1 and CDR2 (germline): SGHAT, FQNNGV. V shed 4 bases and J shed 2 bases, with 15 bases lying between them. The DNA of the CDR3 is TGTGCCAGCAGCTCTAGAGGACGGAGCGCCTACGAGCAGTACTTC. This translates into CASSSRGRSAYEQYF.

This sequence joins TRBV27 and TRBJ2-4; no definite D call. The CDR3 runs to 17 residues. The germline V gene encodes CDR1 MNHEY and CDR2 SMNVEV (reference sequence). V was trimmed by 5 bases and J by 5 bases, leaving 22 bases between them. This CDR3 is CASSPRQALNWQNIQYF. The CDR3 DNA follows: TGTGCCAGCAGTCCTCGGCAGGCTTTGAATTGGCAAAACATTCAGTACTTC.

The chain has TRBV12-3 or TRBV12-4 and TRBJ1-2, with D unresolved. CDR3 length: 13 amino acids. V was clipped by 1 base and J by 8 bases, with 11 bases between them. The CDR3 sequence: CASSLDGVGGYTF. For the CDR3, the DNA is TGTGCCAGCAGTTTAGACGGAGTCGGGGGCTACACCTTC.

This clonotype has only a few counts. The gene calls are TRBV6-2 or TRBV6-3 and TRBJ2-7, with 14 bases matching TRBD2. The V gene's germline CDR1 is MNHEY and CDR2 SVGEGT. The CDR3 extends over 16 amino acids. V trimming: 5 bases; J trimming: 6 bases; junction bases outside the gene matches: 9. The CDR3 loop reads CASSPRLAGGPSEQYF. The CDR3 DNA is TGTGCCAGCAGTCCTCGACTAGCGGGAGGGCCCAGCGAGCAGTACTTC.

Ten or more counts support this clonotype. V usage is TRBV27 and J usage is TRBJ1-2; a possible D gene is TRBD1 (5 bases). The germline gives CDR1 MNHEY, CDR2 SMNVEV (reference sequence). V was cut by 5 bases and J by 8 bases, with 18 bases left in between. This CDR3 spans 14 amino acids. The CDR3 is CASSPTPGREGYTF. For the CDR3, the DNA is TGTGCCAGCAGTCCCACACCAGGGAGAGAAGGCTACACCTTC.

This clonotype has just a few counts. The chain couples TRBV6-5 to TRBJ2-1; D possibly corresponds to TRBD2 (6 bases). The germline V gene has CDR1 MNHEY and CDR2 SVGAGI. The CDR3 is made up of 16 amino acids. The V end was cut by 9 bases, the J end by 0 bases, with 18 bases between. The CDR3 here is CASHSARDSSYNEQFF. The CDR3 DNA sequence: TGTGCCAGTCACTCCGCCCGGGACTCCTCCTACAATGAGCAGTTCTTC.

In this sample, this clonotype turned up a few times. One end of the junction varies from germline; a read error may be responsible. The rearrangement uses TRBV29-1 and TRBJ1-5; D uncertain. Germline CDR1 is SQVTM and CDR2 is ANQGSEA. The CDR3 contains 12 residues. CDR3 bases: TGCAGCGTTAAAGACTCAAATCAGCCCCAGCATTTT. It translates to CSVKDSNQPQHF.

This clonotype has just a few counts. This sequence joins TRBV7-9 and TRBJ2-1; 7 bases match TRBD1. Trimming took 2 bases from V and 4 from J; bases not matched to a gene: 14. CDR1 SEHNR and CDR2 FQNEAQ come from the germline V gene (reference sequence). This CDR3 comprises 18 residues. In DNA, the CDR3 is TGTGCCAGCAGCTTACTTTGGGCCCCGGGACAGAGATACAATGAGCAGTTCTTC. Its protein is CASSLLWAPGQRYNEQFF.

The chain has TRBV5-6 and TRBJ2-7; possibly TRBD1 for D (5 bases). CDR1 is SGHDT, CDR2 YYEEEE, per germline. There are 14 residues in the CDR3. Trimming left V 2 bases short and J 6 bases short, with 15 bases between. CDR3 coding DNA: TGTGCCAGCAGCTTAACAGGCACATGGCGCGAGCAGTACTTC. This gives the protein CASSLTGTWREQYF. The full variable domain, in which reference TRBV5-6 and TRBJ2-7 provide the parts outside the CDR3, is DAGVTQSPTHLIKTRGQQVTLRCSPKSGHDTVSWYQQALGQGPQFIFQYYEEEERQRGNFPDRFSGHQFPNYSSELNVNALLLGDSALYLCASSLTGTWREQYFGPGTRLTVT.

This clonotype has more than one count but fewer than ten. The chain is built from TRBV5-1 and TRBJ2-2; 10 bases match TRBD1. CDR1 is SGHRS, CDR2 YFSETQ, per germline. Germline trimming cut 5 bases from V and 5 bases from J; bases unmatched to any gene: 9. The CDR3 length is 16 residues. CDR3 residues: CASRFDRGRGTGELFF. The CDR3 DNA reads TGCGCCAGCAGGTTCGACAGGGGGCGCGGGACCGGGGAGCTGTTTTTT.

This chain links TRBV5-6 with TRBJ1-2; 7 nucleotides match TRBD1. This CDR3 is built from 15 residues. V was pared by 3 bases and J by 0 bases, with 5 bases of the junction left unmatched. From germline, CDR1 is SGHDT and CDR2 YYEEEE. The CDR3 here is CASSWGTDSNYGYTF. DNA of the CDR3: TGTGCCAGCAGCTGGGGGACAGATTCTAACTATGGCTACACCTTC.

The chain carries TRBV7-6 and TRBJ2-1; 10 bases are a match to TRBD2. Germline assignment: CDR1 SGHVS and CDR2 FNYEAQ. Trimming removed 1 base from V and 6 bases from J; junction bases left unmatched: 3. The CDR3 covers 15 residues. The DNA of the CDR3 is TGTGCCAGCAGCTTAGAAGCGGGGGGGCCCAATGAGCAGTTCTTC. It yields the protein CASSLEAGGPNEQFF.

CDR3 coding DNA: TGTGCCAGCAGTTACTCGCCCCGAGGGGGGAGTTTCTCCGGGGAGCTGTTTTTT. As protein: CASSYSPRGGSFSGELFF. The chain links TRBV6-2 or TRBV6-3 to TRBJ2-2, with D possibly called TRBD1 or TRBD2 (6 bases each). This CDR3 spans 18 amino acids. V lost 0 bases to trimming and J lost 6 bases, with 20 bases between them. Germline V gene data show CDR1 as MNHEY and CDR2 as SVGEGT.

This clonotype has a count of ten or more. The junction shows a germline mismatch at one end, possibly a read error. The gene calls are TRBV11-3 and TRBJ1-2; D unresolved. The CDR3 has 11 residues. The germline V gene has CDR1 SGHNT and CDR2 YENEEA. The CDR3 sequence is CASSYTWEVYF. In nucleotides, the CDR3 is TGTGCCAGCAGTTATACTTGGGAAGTCTACTTC.

The CDR3 DNA is TGTGCCAGCAGTCGGTTATCCTCTGGAAACACCATATATTTT. Protein: CASSRLSSGNTIYF. This chain joins TRBV2 and TRBJ1-3; D is undetermined. Germline-derived CDR1 and CDR2 are SNHLY and FYNNEI. The ends were cut back, 5 bases at V and 0 bases at J, with 8 bases in the middle. The CDR3 is made up of 14 amino acids.